The clone carrying this TCR beta chain was counted only a few times. Its antigen remains unidentified. Trimming left V 6 bases short and J 0 bases short, with 12 bases between. This CDR3 region has 16 residues. This specimen belongs to a study of response to subunit inactivated influenza vaccine. Study observations and caveats: The authors suggested that every seasonal influenza vaccination recruits few new T cells.

Via MiXCR, TCRdb re-called the RT-PCR reads, giving one row per CDR3 protein. The profile covers about 800,000 distinct CDR3 sequences, with about 20% appearing a single time and roughly a tenth taken by the ten largest. The TCR sequence derives from a man aged 45-65 years who received an inactivated influenza vaccine. This chain uses TRBV12-3 or TRBV12-4 with TRBJ2-6; D perhaps matches TRBD2 (5 bases). The specimen was PBMCs from blood, collected 4 to 6 days after vaccination. Here the CDR3 reads CASRITGISGANVLTF. DNA for the CDR3: TGTGCCAGCAGGATCACCGGGATCTCTGGGGCCAACGTCCTGACTTTC.